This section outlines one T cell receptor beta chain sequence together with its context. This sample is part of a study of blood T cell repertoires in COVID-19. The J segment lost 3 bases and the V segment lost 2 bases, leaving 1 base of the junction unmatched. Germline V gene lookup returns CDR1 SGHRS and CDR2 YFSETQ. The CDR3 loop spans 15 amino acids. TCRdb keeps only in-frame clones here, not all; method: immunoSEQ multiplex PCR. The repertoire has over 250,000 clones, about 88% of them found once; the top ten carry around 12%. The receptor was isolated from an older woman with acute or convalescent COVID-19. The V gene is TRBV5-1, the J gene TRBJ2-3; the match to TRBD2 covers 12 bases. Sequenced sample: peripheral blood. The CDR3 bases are TGCGCCAGCAGCTTAGGGACTAGCGGGACAGATACGCAGTATTTT. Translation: CASSLGTSGTDTQYF.